The text below deals with one T cell receptor (beta chain). Antigen unknown. The conserved phenylalanine or tryptophan normally closing the CDR3 is absent here, so this likely arose from a read error. TCRdb reprocessed the reads with MiXCR, giving one entry per CDR3 protein. The sample has about 830,000 distinct CDR3 sequences; approximately 32% are singletons. This sample stems from a study of T cell repertoires in cytomegalovirus infection. The receptor was isolated from a human donor in good health (CMV status not recorded). Some clones in this sample may be carry-over from other donors' samples. Sequencing was performed on cultured CD8+ T cells from PBMCs, taken from culture after CMV antigen stimulation.

CDR3 nucleotide sequence: TGCGCCAGCAGCTCTAATGTCCCGGTTTTAAGGAATGAAAAACTGTTTTCT. Residues: CASSSNVPVLRNEKLFS. The chain recombines TRBV4-1 with TRBJ1-4, with D hard to call. CDR3 size: 17 residues. V lost 5 bases to trimming and J lost 5 bases, with 21 bases between them. Germline CDR1 is MGHRA and CDR2 is YSYEKL.